This T cell receptor (beta chain) stems from a study of T cell repertoires in cytomegalovirus infection. Study-level background: Indications came from public TCR beta signatures; they pointed to CMV infection and to a matching HLA type. Study-level findings and limits: Summed frequency of shared TCR beta families picked out CMV carriers who also had the relevant HLA.

This clonotype came up many times. Its specificity is not known. From the reads, TCRdb called clonotypes with MiXCR, one entry per CDR3 protein. Among over 100,000 distinct CDR3 sequences listed, 16% were seen once. CDR3 length: 14 amino acids. Trimming removed 5 bases from V and 4 bases from J, with 14 bases in between. The J gene is TRBJ1-1, the V gene TRBV12-3 or TRBV12-4; D gene uncertain. Sequenced input: PBMCs. The source is a human donor in good health (CMV status not recorded). Some clones in this sample may be carry-over from other donors' samples. CDR3 nucleotides: TGTGCCAGCAGTGAGACGGGCGGCGGCACTGAAGCTTTCTTT. This translates into CASSETGGGTEAFF.